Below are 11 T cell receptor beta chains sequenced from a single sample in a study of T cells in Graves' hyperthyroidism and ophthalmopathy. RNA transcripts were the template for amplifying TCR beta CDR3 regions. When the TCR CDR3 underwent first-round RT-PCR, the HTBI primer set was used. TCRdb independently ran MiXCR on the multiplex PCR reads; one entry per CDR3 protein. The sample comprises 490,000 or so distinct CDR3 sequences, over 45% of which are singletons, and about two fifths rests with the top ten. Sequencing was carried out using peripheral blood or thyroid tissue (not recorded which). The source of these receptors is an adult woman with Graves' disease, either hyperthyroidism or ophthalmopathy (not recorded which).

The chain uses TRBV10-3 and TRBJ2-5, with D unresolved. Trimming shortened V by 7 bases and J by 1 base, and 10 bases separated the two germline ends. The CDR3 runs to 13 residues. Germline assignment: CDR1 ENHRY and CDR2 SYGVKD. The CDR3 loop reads CAINSVSQETQYF. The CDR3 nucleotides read TGTGCCATCAATTCGGTCAGCCAAGAGACCCAGTACTTC.

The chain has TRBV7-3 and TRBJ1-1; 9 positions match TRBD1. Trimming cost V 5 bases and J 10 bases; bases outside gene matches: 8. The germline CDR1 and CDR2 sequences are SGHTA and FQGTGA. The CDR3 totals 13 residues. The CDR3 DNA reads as TGTGCCAGCAGCCACGGACAGGGGACGAGAGCTTTCTTT. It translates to CASSHGQGTRAFF.

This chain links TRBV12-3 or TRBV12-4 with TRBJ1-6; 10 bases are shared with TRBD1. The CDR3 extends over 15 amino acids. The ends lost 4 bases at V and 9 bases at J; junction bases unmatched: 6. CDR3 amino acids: CASSYAGQGSSPLHF. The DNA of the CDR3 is TGTGCCAGCAGTTACGCGGGACAGGGGAGTTCACCCCTCCACTTT.

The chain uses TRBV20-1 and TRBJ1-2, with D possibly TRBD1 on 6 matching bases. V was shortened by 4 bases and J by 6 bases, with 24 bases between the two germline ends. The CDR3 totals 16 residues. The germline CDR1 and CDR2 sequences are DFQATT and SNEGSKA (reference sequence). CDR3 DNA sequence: TGCAGTGCTACCGTCCGGGACACTTCCGGGGACGATGGCTACACCTTC. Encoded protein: CSATVRDTSGDDGYTF.

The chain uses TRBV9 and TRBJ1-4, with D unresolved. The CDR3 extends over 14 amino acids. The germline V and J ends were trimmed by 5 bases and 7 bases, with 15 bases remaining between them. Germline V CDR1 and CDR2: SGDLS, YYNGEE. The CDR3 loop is CASRIGPTFEKLFF. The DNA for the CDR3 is TGTGCCAGCAGGATAGGACCCACCTTTGAAAAACTGTTTTTT.

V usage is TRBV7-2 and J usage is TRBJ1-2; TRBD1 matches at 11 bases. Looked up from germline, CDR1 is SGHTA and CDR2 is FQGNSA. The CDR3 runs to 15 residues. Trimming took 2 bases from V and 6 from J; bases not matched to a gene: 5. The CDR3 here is CASSLLGDRGNGYTF. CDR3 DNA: TGTGCCAGCAGCTTACTAGGGGACAGGGGGAATGGCTACACCTTC. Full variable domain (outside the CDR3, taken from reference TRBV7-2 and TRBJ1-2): GAGVSQSPSNKVTEKGKDVELRCDPISGHTALYWYRQSLGQGLEFLIYFQGNSAPDKSGLPSDRFSAERTGGSVSTLTIQRTQQEDSAVYLCASSLLGDRGNGYTFGSGTRLTVV.

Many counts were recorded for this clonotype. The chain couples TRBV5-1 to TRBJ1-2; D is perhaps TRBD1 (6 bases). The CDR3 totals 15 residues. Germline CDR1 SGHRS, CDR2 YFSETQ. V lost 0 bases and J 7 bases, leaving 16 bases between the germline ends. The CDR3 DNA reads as TGCGCCAGCAGCTTGGACGTCGGGACACTTCTTGGCTACACCTTC. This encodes CASSLDVGTLLGYTF.

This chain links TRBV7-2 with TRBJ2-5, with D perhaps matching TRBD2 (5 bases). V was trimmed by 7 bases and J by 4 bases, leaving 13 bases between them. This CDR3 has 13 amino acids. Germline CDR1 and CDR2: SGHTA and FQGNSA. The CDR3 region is CASTIQRAETQYF. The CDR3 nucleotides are TGTGCCAGCACCATTCAGAGGGCAGAGACCCAGTACTTC.

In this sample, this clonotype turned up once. The DNA for the CDR3 is TGTGCCAGCAGCTTGGACAGTTCGAACACCGGGGAGCTGTTTTTT. It translates to CASSLDSSNTGELFF. The V call is TRBV7-8, the J call TRBJ2-2; tentative D call: TRBD1 (6 bases). Deletions cut 3 bases from V and 0 bases from J, with 8 bases between. The length of the CDR3 is 15 residues. CDR1 and CDR2 (germline): SGHVS, FQNEAQ.

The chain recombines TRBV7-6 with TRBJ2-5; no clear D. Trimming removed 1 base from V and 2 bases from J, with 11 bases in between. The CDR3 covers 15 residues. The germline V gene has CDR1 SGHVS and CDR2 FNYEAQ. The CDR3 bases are TGTGCCAGCAGCTTAGAGGCTAGGATACAAGAGACCCAGTACTTC. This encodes CASSLEARIQETQYF. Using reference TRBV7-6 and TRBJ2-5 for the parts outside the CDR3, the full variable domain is GAGVSQSPRYKVTKRGQDVALRCDPISGHVSLYWYRQALGQGPEFLTYFNYEAQQDKSGLPNDRFSAERPEGSISTLTIQRTEQRDSAMYRCASSLEARIQETQYFGPGTRLLVL.

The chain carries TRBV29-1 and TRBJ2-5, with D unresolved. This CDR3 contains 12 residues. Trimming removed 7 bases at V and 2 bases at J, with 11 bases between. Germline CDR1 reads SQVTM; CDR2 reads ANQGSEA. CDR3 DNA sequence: TGCAGCGCTGCGGACGGGCAAGAGACCCAGTACTTC. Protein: CSAADGQETQYF.